Listed here are 32 T cell receptor beta chains from one sample, sequenced in a study of T cells after yellow fever vaccination. TCRdb used MiXCR to reprocess the 5' RACE reads, holding one entry per CDR3 protein. The sample carries hundreds of thousands of distinct CDR3 sequences, about 13% recorded once. This material consisted of PBMCs, taken on the day of the yellow fever booster vaccination. These receptors all come from a man aged 30 to 45 who received the YFV17D yellow fever vaccine.

In this sample, this clonotype turned up a few times. The chain couples TRBV5-6 to TRBJ2-7; TRBD1 is a possible D gene (5 bases). In germline, CDR1 is SGHDT, CDR2 YYEEEE. V lost 4 bases and J 6 bases, leaving 14 bases between the germline ends. The CDR3 spans 13 residues. DNA for the CDR3: TGTGCCAGCAGCGTCGACAGAGCCTCCGAGCAGTACTTC. Protein product: CASSVDRASEQYF.

This clonotype was found a few times. V gene TRBV12-3 or TRBV12-4 combines with J gene TRBJ2-5; 7 bases map to TRBD1. The trim removed 5 bases at V and 7 bases at J, leaving 7 bases unmatched. The CDR3 totals 13 residues. CDR3 DNA sequence: TGTGCCAGCAGTGACAGGGTCGGTGGGACCCAGTACTTC. Translated, it gives CASSDRVGGTQYF.

This chain connects TRBV2 to TRBJ2-1; TRBD2 is a possible D gene (6 bases). Trimming removed 5 bases at V and 13 bases at J, with 12 bases between. In germline, CDR1 is SNHLY, CDR2 FYNNEI. The CDR3 length is 11 residues. Written as DNA, the CDR3 is TGTGCCAGCAGTCGGGACTTCCAACAGTTCTTC. It yields the protein CASSRDFQQFF.

The chain joins TRBV6-1 to TRBJ2-1, with a weak D call TRBD1 (6 bases). Per germline, CDR1 MNHNS and CDR2 SASEGT. Trimming left V 6 bases short and J 5 bases short, with 11 bases between. The CDR3 has 13 residues. The CDR3, as DNA: TGTGCCAGCAGCATCGGGACAAACAATGAGCAGTTCTTC. This gives the protein CASSIGTNNEQFF.

This sequence joins TRBV29-1 and TRBJ2-7, with 7 bases that match TRBD1. The CDR3 covers 11 residues. J gave up 6 bases and V 4 bases, and 3 bases lay outside the gene matches. Germline CDR1 SQVTM, CDR2 ANQGSEA. CDR3 nucleotide sequence: TGCAGCGTTGGCAGGGGGAGCGAGCAGTACTTC. Protein sequence: CSVGRGSEQYF.

This clonotype has a handful of counts. The rearrangement joins TRBV6-5 to TRBJ2-1; the match to TRBD1 covers 9 bases. With V trimmed by 4 bases and J by 9 bases, 13 bases remained unmatched. The germline gives CDR1 MNHEY, CDR2 SVGAGI. The CDR3 has 16 residues. CDR3 nucleotide sequence: TGTGCCAGCAGTTCTAAGCGAGGGACAGGGACGCCTGAGCAGTTCTTC. It encodes CASSSKRGTGTPEQFF.

This clonotype was counted a few times. This chain uses TRBV20-1 with TRBJ2-3, with TRBD2 matching over 7 bases. Germline-derived CDR1 and CDR2 are DFQATT and SNEGSKA (reference sequence). The V gene end was trimmed by 6 bases and the J gene end by 3 bases; junction bases not matched to a gene: 9. CDR3 length: 14 amino acids. DNA of the CDR3: TGCAGTGCCCAGACGCACGGGGGGACAGATACGCAGTATTTT. This encodes CSAQTHGGTDTQYF.

This clonotype was detected ten times or more. The CDR3 reads CASSSWTNYGYTF. As DNA, the CDR3 is TGTGCCAGCAGCTCCTGGACTAACTATGGCTACACCTTC. V usage is TRBV7-9 and J usage is TRBJ1-2, with D hard to call. This CDR3 comprises 13 residues. Germline V gene data show CDR1 as SEHNR and CDR2 as FQNEAQ (reference sequence). Trimming took 4 bases from V and 0 from J, leaving 6 bases between them.

The chain carries TRBV20-1 and TRBJ2-1, with 13 bases identical to TRBD2. Germline CDR1 DFQATT, CDR2 SNEGSKA (reference sequence). The V gene end was trimmed by 4 bases and the J gene end by 7 bases; junction bases not matched to a gene: 16. CDR3 size: 18 residues. CDR3 protein: CSANPGTSGTDSKNEQFF. CDR3 nucleotide sequence: TGCAGTGCTAACCCTGGGACTAGCGGGACAGATAGTAAGAATGAGCAGTTCTTC.

There are a few counts of this clonotype. V and J are TRBV4-2 and TRBJ2-7; 13 nucleotides match TRBD2. CDR1 is LGHNA and CDR2 is YNFKEQ in the germline V gene. This CDR3 spans 19 amino acids. V was clipped by 4 bases and J by 3 bases; unmatched bases: 15. In DNA, the CDR3 is TGTGCCAGCAGCCTCGCCGGCGCAGGGGGACTAGCGGGAATCTACGAGCAGTACTTC. This gives the protein CASSLAGAGGLAGIYEQYF.

Concerning this clonotype itself: Relative to the germline gene, one junction end is altered; a read error may explain this. The CDR3 DNA is TGTGCCAGCAGTGACAGGGGCCGTTCCCACACTGGAGCTTTCTTT. Encoded protein: CASSDRGRSHTGAFF. The chain employs TRBV6-1 and TRBJ1-1, with a tentative D call TRBD1 (6 bases). The germline gives CDR1 MNHNS, CDR2 SASEGT. The CDR3 has 15 residues.

V gene TRBV4-1 combines with J gene TRBJ1-1, with D unresolved. Germline values: CDR1 MGHRA, CDR2 YSYEKL. With 0 bases removed from V and 10 bases from J, the gap between germline ends came to 18 bases. This CDR3 has 15 residues. CDR3 sequence: CASSQDRQAFRVAFF. In DNA, the CDR3 is TGCGCCAGCAGCCAAGATCGGCAGGCTTTTCGGGTAGCTTTCTTT.

The gene calls are TRBV7-9 and TRBJ1-2, with 9 nucleotides matching TRBD1. The CDR3 is 13 amino acids. Germline loops: CDR1 SEHNR, CDR2 FQNEAQ (reference sequence). The ends lost 8 bases at V and 8 bases at J; junction bases unmatched: 9. The CDR3 protein is CASDRDRDRGYTF. CDR3 DNA: TGTGCCAGCGATCGGGACAGGGATCGGGGCTACACCTTC.

The chain uses TRBV5-6 and TRBJ2-7, with TRBD2 matching over 8 bases. J gave up 6 bases and V 4 bases, and 12 bases lay outside the gene matches. Germline CDR1 reads SGHDT; CDR2 reads YYEEEE. The CDR3 has 15 amino acids. The CDR3 loop is CASSRGGGTRSEQYF. The DNA of the CDR3 is TGTGCCAGCAGCCGAGGGGGAGGGACTAGAAGCGAGCAGTACTTC. Filled out from reference TRBV5-6 and TRBJ2-7, the complete variable domain reads DAGVTQSPTHLIKTRGQQVTLRCSPKSGHDTVSWYQQALGQGPQFIFQYYEEEERQRGNFPDRFSGHQFPNYSSELNVNALLLGDSALYLCASSRGGGTRSEQYFGPGTRLTVT.

The rearrangement joins TRBV20-1 to TRBJ2-1, with 11 positions matching TRBD2. Germline values: CDR1 DFQATT, CDR2 SNEGSKA (reference sequence). The V gene end was trimmed by 6 bases and the J gene end by 6 bases; junction bases not matched to a gene: 7. This CDR3 has 14 amino acids. CDR3 nucleotides: TGCAGTGCAACCGGGACTAGCGGTCCCAATGAGCAGTTCTTC. Amino acid sequence: CSATGTSGPNEQFF.

This clonotype was found a few times. This rearrangement joins TRBV5-4 to TRBJ2-1, with a possible D match to TRBD2 (5 bases). Trimming removed 0 bases from V and 8 bases from J, with 9 bases in between. The CDR3 consists of 13 residues. The V gene's germline CDR1 is SGHNT and CDR2 YYREEE (reference sequence). CDR3 protein: CASSLGLADEQFF. CDR3 sequence (DNA): TGTGCCAGCAGCTTGGGGCTAGCAGATGAGCAGTTCTTC.

This clonotype was counted at least ten times. The V and J genes are TRBV7-3 and TRBJ1-1; tentative D call: TRBD1 (6 bases). Looked up from germline, CDR1 is SGHTA and CDR2 is FQGTGA. This CDR3 region has 16 residues. The ends were cut back, 4 bases at V and 1 base at J, with 16 bases in the middle. The DNA of the CDR3 is TGTGCCAGCAGCTCGCTAGGGGGGGACCCGAACACTGAAGCTTTCTTT. It encodes CASSSLGGDPNTEAFF.

This clonotype was seen a few times. This chain joins TRBV10-2 and TRBJ1-5; D call uncertain. Germline CDR1 is WSHSY and CDR2 is SAAADI. The length of the CDR3 is 14 residues. V was pared by 8 bases and J by 5 bases, with 16 bases between. CDR3 protein: CASQKSALDQPQHF. The CDR3 nucleotides are TGCGCCAGCCAAAAATCCGCGTTGGATCAGCCCCAGCATTTT.

This chain connects TRBV29-1 to TRBJ2-3, with D unclear. The CDR3 runs 12 residues. Germline V gene sequence: CDR1 SQVTM, CDR2 ANQGSEA. The V and J ends lost 8 bases and 0 bases respectively, with 9 bases between them. DNA for the CDR3: TGCAGCCTGAAGGAAAGCACAGATACGCAGTATTTT. Translating it yields CSLKESTDTQYF.

A few counts support this clonotype. V usage is TRBV7-2 and J usage is TRBJ2-1; D might be TRBD1 or TRBD2, each matching 5 bases. The length of the CDR3 is 16 residues. V dropped 5 bases and J dropped 0 bases, with 14 bases sitting between them. CDR1 and CDR2 from the germline V gene are SGHTA and FQGNSA. This CDR3 is CASSTRDASSYNEQFF. DNA for the CDR3: TGTGCCAGCAGCACCCGGGACGCGAGCTCCTACAATGAGCAGTTCTTC. The variable domain in full, with the rest retrieved from reference TRBV7-2 and TRBJ2-1, is GAGVSQSPSNKVTEKGKDVELRCDPISGHTALYWYRQSLGQGLEFLIYFQGNSAPDKSGLPSDRFSAERTGGSVSTLTIQRTQQEDSAVYLCASSTRDASSYNEQFFGPGTRLTVL.

The chain couples TRBV20-1 to TRBJ2-2, with D perhaps matching TRBD1 or TRBD2 (5 bases each). Trimming stripped 4 bases from V and 3 bases from J, with 9 bases between. In germline, CDR1 is DFQATT, CDR2 SNEGSKA (reference sequence). This CDR3 is built from 13 residues. Written as DNA, the CDR3 is TGCAGTGCTACCGGGACCGACACCGGGGAGCTGTTTTTT. Amino acid sequence: CSATGTDTGELFF.

This clonotype occurred a few times. The rearrangement uses TRBV16 and TRBJ2-7; TRBD2 is a possible D gene (5 bases). Trimming cost V 4 bases and J 6 bases, with 13 bases left between them. The CDR3 runs 13 residues. Looked up from germline, CDR1 is KGHSY and CDR2 is FQNENV. CDR3 loop: CASSPSIGVEQYF. The DNA of the CDR3 is TGTGCCAGCAGCCCTTCTATCGGGGTCGAGCAGTACTTC.

V is TRBV4-3 and J is TRBJ2-7, with D possibly being TRBD2 (6 bases). This CDR3 region has 13 residues. Germline V gene sequence: CDR1 LGHNA, CDR2 YSLEER. Trimming left V 3 bases short and J 3 bases short, with 9 bases between. The CDR3 here is CASSQRRDYEQYF. The CDR3 DNA is TGCGCCAGCAGCCAGAGGCGGGACTACGAGCAGTACTTC.

This clonotype was counted only a few times. The chain combines TRBV14 with TRBJ2-6, with TRBD2 matching 10 bases. The CDR3 is 18 residues long. CDR1 is SGHDN, CDR2 FVKESK, per germline. V shed 4 bases and J 10 bases; nucleotides not matched to a gene: 16. CDR3 in amino acids: CASSPGLSGRASQNVLTF. Here the CDR3 DNA reads TGTGCCAGCAGCCCTGGGCTGAGCGGGAGGGCCTCTCAGAACGTCCTGACTTTC.

The chain links TRBV5-1 to TRBJ2-1; 8 bases are shared with TRBD1. V shed 0 bases and J 6 bases; nucleotides not matched to a gene: 11. CDR1 is SGHRS and CDR2 is YFSETQ in the germline V gene. The CDR3 runs to 17 residues. The CDR3 nucleotides are TGCGCCAGCAGCTTGGGGCTCCCGGGACAGGAGGGCAATGAGCAGTTCTTC. Protein: CASSLGLPGQEGNEQFF.

The rearrangement uses TRBV12-5 and TRBJ2-5, with TRBD2 identical over 8 bases. The CDR3 runs 14 residues. Looked up from germline, CDR1 is LGHNT and CDR2 is FRNRAP. The V segment lost 4 bases and the J segment 4 bases; nucleotides outside the gene matches: 5. CDR3: CASGSSSGLETQYF. CDR3 coding DNA: TGTGCTAGTGGTTCATCTAGCGGGTTAGAGACCCAGTACTTC.

This clonotype has a handful of counts. The V and J genes are TRBV20-1 and TRBJ2-1, with 7 bases identical to TRBD2. The CDR3 spans 14 residues. With V trimmed by 4 bases and J by 8 bases, 11 bases remained unmatched. The germline V gene encodes CDR1 DFQATT and CDR2 SNEGSKA (reference sequence). The DNA of the CDR3 is TGCAGTGCTATCCGGGAGGTTAGGCGCGATGAGCAGTTCTTC. Encoded protein: CSAIREVRRDEQFF.

This clonotype was picked up a small number of times. The gene calls are TRBV7-9 and TRBJ2-5, with D perhaps TRBD1 (8 bases). Deletions cut 4 bases from V and 0 bases from J, with 21 bases between. The germline CDR1 and CDR2 sequences are SEHNR and FQNEAQ (reference sequence). This CDR3 is built from 18 residues. The CDR3 region is CASSSGGGTGGYQETQYF. CDR3 DNA sequence: TGTGCCAGCAGCTCCGGCGGGGGCACAGGGGGGTACCAAGAGACCCAGTACTTC.

V gene TRBV28 combines with J gene TRBJ2-1, with D unclear. Trimming took 4 bases from V and 9 from J, leaving 10 bases between them. This CDR3 has 12 amino acids. Germline V gene sequence: CDR1 MDHEN, CDR2 SYDVKM. The CDR3 reads CASSSNSREQFF. The CDR3 DNA reads as TGTGCCAGCAGTTCGAACTCCCGTGAGCAGTTCTTC.

The V gene is TRBV3-1, the J gene TRBJ2-7; no clear D gene. The CDR3 consists of 13 residues. With 7 bases removed from V and 1 base from J, the gap between germline ends came to 11 bases. Germline-derived CDR1 and CDR2 are LGHDT and YNNKEL (reference sequence). The CDR3 sequence: CASTSPYSYEQYF. CDR3 bases: TGTGCCAGCACCTCGCCCTATTCCTACGAGCAGTACTTC.

This clonotype was seen more than once but under ten times. V usage is TRBV30 and J usage is TRBJ2-1, with 11 bases that match TRBD2. Per the germline V gene, CDR1 is GTSNPN and CDR2 is SVGIG (reference sequence). The CDR3 sequence is 15 residues long. V was clipped by 1 base and J by 8 bases; unmatched bases: 7. This CDR3 is CAWSAPVAGGYEQFF. The CDR3 coding sequence is TGTGCCTGGAGTGCCCCGGTAGCGGGAGGGTATGAGCAGTTCTTC.

The gene calls are TRBV5-1 and TRBJ1-1, with 8 positions matching TRBD1. The V gene end was trimmed by 5 bases and the J gene end by 1 base; junction bases not matched to a gene: 10. The CDR3 covers 16 residues. Germline V CDR1 and CDR2: SGHRS, YFSETQ. Here the CDR3 DNA reads TGCGCCAGCAGGGAAGACAGGGGTGTATGGAACACTGAAGCTTTCTTT. The encoded protein is CASREDRGVWNTEAFF.